The entry below gives a single TCR beta chain sequence along with its context. Its antigen is unknown. This sample stems from a study of vaccination effects on CD4 cells after COVID-19. Findings of the study overall: Cross-reactivity with common cold coronaviruses was shown by only 1 of 255 vaccine-induced clones in healthy vaccinees. In the late period after vaccination, infection- and vaccine-induced clones contracted markedly.

Data came from immunoSEQ multiplex PCR; TCRdb stores just in-frame clones and leaves some out. Of tens of thousands of clones in the sample, 60% to 80% were seen once. Peptide-pool stimulation followed by sequencing identified expanded antigen-specific CD4+ clonotypes in the ViraFEST assay. Subsequent to a culture period of around 10 days, CD4+ T cells were isolated. None of these healthy vaccinees had been infected with SARS-CoV-2 before vaccination. PBMC were cultured at about 2 million per well with roughly 10 IU/ml IL-2 and about 9.5 ug/ml peptides. On day 3 and again on day 7, half the medium was replaced with IL-2 medium. The CDR3 consists of 15 residues. V dropped 0 bases and J dropped 1 base, with 8 bases sitting between them. Germline CDR1 KGHSH, CDR2 LQKENI.

The sequence came from a human donor who received a COVID-19 vaccine. The chain uses TRBV18 and TRBJ2-3, with D possibly matching TRBD2 (6 bases). The material was CD4+ T cells from PBMCs cultured with HCoV-NL63 spike peptides, obtained before COVID-19 vaccination. The CDR3 DNA reads TGTGCCAGCTCACCACCTGCTAGCGGCACAGATACGCAGTATTTT. Protein: CASSPPASGTDTQYF.